This is a list of T cell receptor beta chains from one sample in a study of blood T cell repertoires in COVID-19. Libraries were prepared by immunoSEQ multiplex PCR; TCRdb keeps only in-frame clonotypes and omits some of them. Among roughly 120,000 clones listed, around 88% were seen once. The material sequenced was peripheral blood. These receptors were obtained from a woman in her forties or fifties with active or convalescent COVID-19. CDR3s include the opening cysteine and the closing phenylalanine or tryptophan. Fields, in order: clone size, D gene, J gene, V gene, CDR3 protein, CDR3 DNA. A D gene is named only where the DNA matches it firmly. Clone size is given for some rows only: seen once, a few or many times, or a class if the clone is expanded.

>NA|NA|TRBJ1-6|TRBV27
CASSFRVGDSPLHF
TGTGCCAGCAGTTTCCGGGTGGGAGATTCACCCCTCCACTTT
>NA|TRBD2|TRBJ2-3|TRBV10-3
CAISPGLDSSLQYF
TGTGCCATCAGTCCGGGACTAGACTCTTCTCTTCAGTATTTT
>NA|TRBD1|TRBJ1-2|TRBV7-9
CASRPGQGYGYTF
TGTGCCAGCAGGCCGGGACAGGGGTATGGCTACACCTTC
>NA|NA|TRBJ2-2|TRBV7-3
CASSLGRGPNTGELFF
TGTGCCAGCAGCCTTGGCAGGGGTCCGAACACCGGGGAGCTGTTTTTT
>few|TRBD1|TRBJ1-3|TRBV19
CASRTGRRGAGNTIYF
TGTGCCAGTAGGACAGGGCGGAGAGGAGCTGGAAACACCATATATTTT
>NA|TRBD1|TRBJ2-1|TRBV18
CASSPTQGNYNEQFF
TGTGCCAGCTCACCGACACAGGGGAACTACAATGAGCAGTTCTTC
>NA|TRBD1|TRBJ1-5|TRBV19
CASRLRQGDQPQHF
TGTGCCAGTAGACTTCGACAGGGTGATCAGCCCCAGCATTTT
>NA|NA|TRBJ2-7|TRBV13
CASGKRAGNEQYF
TGTGCCAGCGGGAAGAGGGCGGGGAACGAGCAGTACTTC
>few|NA|TRBJ1-5|TRBV19
CASSISRQVSNQPQHF
TGTGCCAGTAGTATCTCTCGGCAGGTTAGCAATCAGCCCCAGCATTTT
>NA|TRBD1|TRBJ2-2|TRBV19
CASVRQGGVVRELFF
TGTGCCAGTGTCAGACAGGGGGGAGTTGTCCGGGAGCTGTTTTTT
>once|NA|TRBJ2-7|TRBV6-2/TRBV6-3
CASSWSAYEQYF
TGTGCCAGCAGTTGGTCGGCCTACGAGCAGTACTTC
>NA|NA|TRBJ1-2|TRBV28
CASCVKGYYGYTF
TGTGCCAGCTGCGTGAAGGGGTACTATGGCTACACCTTC
>once|TRBD2|TRBJ2-3|TRBV7-3
CASSPPGLAGADTQYF
TGTGCCAGCAGCCCACCGGGACTAGCGGGAGCAGATACGCAGTATTTT
>NA|NA|TRBJ1-1|TRBV3-1/TRBV3-2
CASSETGGTEAFF
TGTGCCAGCAGCGAAACGGGGGGCACTGAAGCTTTCTTT
>NA|TRBD2|TRBJ2-2|TRBV7-3
CASSSSGNEDTGELFF
TGTGCCAGCAGTTCTAGCGGGAATGAGGACACCGGGGAGCTGTTTTTT
>once|TRBD1|TRBJ2-5|TRBV6-2/TRBV6-3
CASSGQGVETQYF
TGTGCCAGCAGTGGTCAGGGGGTTGAGACCCAGTACTTC
>once|NA|TRBJ2-1|TRBV9
CASSVAVNRENEQFF
TGTGCCAGCAGCGTAGCTGTGAACAGGGAGAATGAGCAGTTCTTC
>NA|NA|TRBJ1-6|TRBV7-9
CASSLNSLGSPLHF
TGTGCCAGCAGCTTGAATTCCCTAGGATCACCCCTCCACTTT
>few|TRBD1|TRBJ1-6|TRBV30
CAWSSGQGVHSPLHF
TGTGCCTGGAGCTCGGGACAGGGGGTACATTCACCCCTCCACTTT
>NA|TRBD2|TRBJ2-7|TRBV7-2
CACLGTGGRYEQYF
TGTGCCTGCCTCGGGACGGGAGGGCGTTACGAGCAGTACTTC
>NA|NA|TRBJ2-7|TRBV15
CATSGGEGTLVYEQYF
TGTGCCACCAGCGGGGGCGAGGGGACACTAGTCTACGAGCAGTACTTC
>NA|NA|TRBJ2-1|TRBV10-3
CAISEGLLAGTYNEQFF
TGTGCCATCAGTGAGGGGTTGCTAGCAGGAACCTACAATGAGCAGTTCTTC
>NA|TRBD1|TRBJ1-1|TRBV7-8
CASSLGTGSEAFF
TGTGCCAGCAGCTTAGGGACAGGTTCTGAAGCTTTCTTT
>NA|TRBD1|TRBJ2-3|TRBV27
CASSLDRGSDTQYF
TGTGCCAGCAGTTTGGACAGGGGATCAGATACGCAGTATTTT
>NA|TRBD2|TRBJ2-3|TRBV29-1
CSVEAPGLAGAQPQYF
TGCAGCGTTGAAGCTCCGGGACTAGCGGGAGCCCAGCCGCAGTATTTT
>few|TRBD1|TRBJ1-2|TRBV28
CASSSPSDRTLNGYTF
TGTGCCAGCAGTTCCCCTTCGGACAGGACCCTAAATGGCTACACCTTC
>NA|NA|TRBJ2-7|TRBV27
CASSPTSLPYEQYF
TGTGCCAGCAGCCCGACTAGTTTACCTTACGAGCAGTACTTC